These 3 T cell receptor beta chains were sequenced from one sample in a study of blood T cell repertoires in COVID-19. Method: immunoSEQ multiplex PCR; TCRdb's copy keeps in-frame clones and lacks some. This table holds some 340,000 clones, around 85% found once. The sequenced sample was peripheral blood. The source is a woman younger than 35 with acute or convalescent COVID-19.

The V gene is TRBV9, the J gene TRBJ1-1; tentative D call: TRBD1 (6 bases). The CDR3 contains 13 residues. V was clipped by 7 bases and J by 4 bases, with 14 bases between them. The germline V gene has CDR1 SGDLS and CDR2 YYNGEE. DNA of the CDR3: TGTGCCAGCCAAGAGGGGGTCGGCACTGAAGCTTTCTTT. Amino acids: CASQEGVGTEAFF.

The chain joins TRBV7-9 to TRBJ1-4, with 7 bases aligning to TRBD1. The CDR3 is 14 amino acids. The V and J ends lost 7 bases and 7 bases, in that order; junction bases with no gene match: 9. Germline CDR1 is SEHNR and CDR2 is FQNEAQ (reference sequence). The CDR3 loop reads CASTLQGESEKLFF. In DNA form, the CDR3 reads TGTGCCAGCACCCTCCAGGGGGAGAGTGAAAAACTGTTTTTT.

V usage is TRBV10-2 and J usage is TRBJ1-2, with TRBD1 matching over 9 bases. V gave up 6 bases and J gave up 8 bases; unmatched junction bases: 10. Germline V gives CDR1 WSHSY, CDR2 SAAADI. The CDR3 is 14 residues long. The CDR3 here is CASSAGTGYRGYTF. Here the CDR3 DNA reads TGCGCCAGCAGCGCCGGGACAGGGTATCGGGGCTACACCTTC.